A selection of T cell receptor beta chains follows, all from one sample in a study of blood T cells in healthy people across ages. MiXCR, applied by TCRdb to the 5' RACE reads, yields one record per CDR3 protein. Here the sample spans about 1 million distinct CDR3 sequences, under 55% being singletons. The sequenced material came from blood. These TCRs come from a woman aged 55-69 years in good health. CDR3s include the opening cysteine and the closing phenylalanine or tryptophan. D genes are given only for firm matches. Clone size is not always given. Where it is, it says once, few, many or a class for expanded clones.

J: TRBJ2-1
V: TRBV7-6
size: .
D: TRBD2
CDR3: CASSRASSGSKGYNEQFF
DNA: TGTGCCAGCAGCCGGGCATCTAGCGGGAGTAAGGGCTACAATGAGCAGTTCTTC

J: TRBJ2-5
V: TRBV12-3/TRBV12-4
size: .
D: .
CDR3: CASGPVLRGVKYF
DNA: TGTGCCAGTGGTCCGGTACTCAGGGGAGTGAAGTACTTC

J: TRBJ2-1
V: TRBV9
size: .
D: .
CDR3: CASSDVVRNEQFF
DNA: TGTGCCAGCAGCGACGTAGTCCGCAATGAGCAGTTCTTC

J: TRBJ2-3
V: TRBV19
size: few
D: .
CDR3: CASAGERTDTQYF
DNA: TGTGCCAGTGCTGGGGAACGCACAGATACGCAGTATTTT

J: TRBJ2-1
V: TRBV20-1
size: .
D: .
CDR3: CSAFSTSITSNEQFF
DNA: TGCAGTGCTTTCTCGACCAGTATAACGTCCAATGAGCAGTTCTTC

J: TRBJ2-3
V: TRBV6-6
size: .
D: TRBD2
CDR3: CASRGLAGFTDTQYF
DNA: TGTGCCAGCAGAGGACTAGCGGGCTTCACAGATACGCAGTATTTT

J: TRBJ2-7
V: TRBV20-1
size: .
D: TRBD2
CDR3: CSAGTAGGAEQYF
DNA: TGCAGTGCTGGGACCGCCGGGGGGGCCGAGCAGTACTTC

J: TRBJ1-5
V: TRBV6-2/TRBV6-3
size: few
D: .
CDR3: CASSYDGATGMQPQHF
DNA: TGTGCCAGCAGTTACGACGGGGCGACCGGAATGCAGCCCCAGCATTTT

J: TRBJ1-1
V: TRBV15
size: .
D: .
CDR3: CATSRDISPFEAFF
DNA: TGTGCCACCAGCAGAGATATCTCCCCTTTTGAAGCTTTCTTT

J: TRBJ2-7
V: TRBV5-6
size: .
D: TRBD1
CDR3: CASSLRQGAIYEQYF
DNA: TGTGCCAGCAGCTTACGACAGGGGGCGATCTACGAGCAGTACTTC

J: TRBJ2-3
V: TRBV12-3/TRBV12-4
size: few
D: .
CDR3: CASSPALGKGTDTQYF
DNA: TGTGCCAGCAGTCCAGCCCTAGGGAAAGGTACAGATACGCAGTATTTT

J: TRBJ2-1
V: TRBV7-9
size: .
D: TRBD2
CDR3: CASSSGLAGGPGEYSEQFF
DNA: TGTGCCAGCAGCTCCGGACTAGCGGGAGGGCCGGGCGAATACAGTGAGCAGTTCTTC

J: TRBJ2-7
V: TRBV20-1
size: .
D: .
CDR3: CSAPLGQHYEQYF
DNA: TGCAGTGCTCCCCTTGGGCAGCATTACGAGCAGTACTTC

J: TRBJ1-6
V: TRBV7-2
size: few
D: TRBD1
CDR3: CASTPETGRVHSPLHF
DNA: TGTGCCAGCACCCCGGAGACAGGGAGGGTCCATTCACCCCTCCACTTT

J: TRBJ2-1
V: TRBV7-9
size: .
D: TRBD1
CDR3: CASRTGFDEQFF
DNA: TGTGCCAGCAGGACAGGGTTTGATGAGCAGTTCTTC

J: TRBJ2-3
V: TRBV7-2
size: .
D: TRBD2
CDR3: CASSLGAGALYTDTQYF
DNA: TGTGCCAGCAGCTTAGGAGCGGGAGCCCTTTACACAGATACGCAGTATTTT

J: TRBJ1-1
V: TRBV6-6
size: few
D: .
CDR3: CAVGTYASEAFF
DNA: TGTGCCGTTGGGACATACGCTTCAGAAGCTTTCTTT

J: TRBJ1-2
V: TRBV6-2/TRBV6-3
size: once
D: TRBD1
CDR3: CASSYGAGGYQYYGYTF
DNA: TGTGCCAGCAGTTACGGAGCAGGGGGCTACCAATACTATGGCTACACCTTC

J: TRBJ2-7
V: TRBV6-6
size: .
D: TRBD2
CDR3: CASSYVLAGGNYEQYF
DNA: TGTGCCAGCAGTTACGTCCTAGCGGGAGGGAACTACGAGCAGTACTTC

J: TRBJ2-7
V: TRBV20-1
size: .
D: TRBD2
CDR3: CSARTSGSEQYF
DNA: TGCAGTGCGAGGACTAGCGGGAGCGAGCAGTACTTC